This T cell receptor (beta chain) appears in the sequencing data of a study of tumor-infiltrating lymphocytes in localized non-small cell lung cancer. Study context: Several tumor histologies, both smoking statuses, and some post-neoadjuvant chemotherapy samples were included. From each patient, both tumor and uninvolved lung, non-adjacent to tumor, were sampled.

Trimming cost V 0 bases and J 2 bases; bases outside gene matches: 5. CDR3 length: 19 residues. In germline, CDR1 is SGHNT, CDR2 YYREEE (reference sequence). TCRdb's table, derived via immunoSEQ multiplex PCR, lists solely in-frame clones and lacks some. There are around 9,000 clones in the sample; around 77% occur only once, and about 15% lies in the top ten. The origin of this receptor is a human donor with non-small cell lung cancer. The chain couples TRBV5-4 to TRBJ2-2; 15 bases line up with TRBD2. The sequencing sample was made of uninvolved lung tissue not adjacent to the tumor. CDR3 protein: CASSLEGLAGGRNTGELFF. In nucleotides, the CDR3 is TGTGCCAGCAGCTTGGAGGGACTAGCGGGGGGACGAAACACCGGGGAGCTGTTTTTT.